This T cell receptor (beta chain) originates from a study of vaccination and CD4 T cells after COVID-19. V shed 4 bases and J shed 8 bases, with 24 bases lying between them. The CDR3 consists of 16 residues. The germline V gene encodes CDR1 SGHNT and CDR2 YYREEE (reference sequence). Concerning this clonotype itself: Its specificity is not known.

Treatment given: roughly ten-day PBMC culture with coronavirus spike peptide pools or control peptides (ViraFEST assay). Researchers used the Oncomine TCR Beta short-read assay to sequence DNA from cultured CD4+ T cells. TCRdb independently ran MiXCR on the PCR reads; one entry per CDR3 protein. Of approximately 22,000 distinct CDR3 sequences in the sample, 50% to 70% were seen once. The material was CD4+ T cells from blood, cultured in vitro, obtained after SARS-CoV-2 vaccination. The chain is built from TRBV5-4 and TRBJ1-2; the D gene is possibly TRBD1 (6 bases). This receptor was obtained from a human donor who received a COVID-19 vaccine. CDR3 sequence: CASSALLLQGRKGYTF. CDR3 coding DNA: TGTGCCAGCAGCGCGTTATTGTTGCAGGGGCGTAAAGGCTACACCTTC.